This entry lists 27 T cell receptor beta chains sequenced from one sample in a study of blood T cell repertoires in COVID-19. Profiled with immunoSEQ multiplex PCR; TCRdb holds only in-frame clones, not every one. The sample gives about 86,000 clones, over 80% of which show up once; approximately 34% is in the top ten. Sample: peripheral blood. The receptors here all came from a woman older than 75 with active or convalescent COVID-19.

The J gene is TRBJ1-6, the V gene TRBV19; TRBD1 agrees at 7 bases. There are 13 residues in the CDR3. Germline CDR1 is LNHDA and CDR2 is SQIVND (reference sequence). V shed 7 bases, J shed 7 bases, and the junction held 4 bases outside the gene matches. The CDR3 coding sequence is TGTGCCAGTAACGACAGGGAAAATTCACCCCTCCACTTT. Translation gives CASNDRENSPLHF.

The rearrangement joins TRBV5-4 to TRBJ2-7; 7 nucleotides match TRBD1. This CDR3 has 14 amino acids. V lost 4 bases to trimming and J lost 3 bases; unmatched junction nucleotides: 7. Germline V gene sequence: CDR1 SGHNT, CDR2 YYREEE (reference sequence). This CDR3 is CASSTSRQGYEQYF. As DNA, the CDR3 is TGTGCCAGCAGCACAAGTCGACAGGGCTACGAGCAGTACTTC.

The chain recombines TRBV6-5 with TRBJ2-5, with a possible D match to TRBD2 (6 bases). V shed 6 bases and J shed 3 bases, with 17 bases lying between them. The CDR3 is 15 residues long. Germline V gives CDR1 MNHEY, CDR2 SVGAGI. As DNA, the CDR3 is TGTGCCAGCAGCCAAGCCGGGACTCAGAAAGAGACCCAGTACTTC. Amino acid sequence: CASSQAGTQKETQYF.

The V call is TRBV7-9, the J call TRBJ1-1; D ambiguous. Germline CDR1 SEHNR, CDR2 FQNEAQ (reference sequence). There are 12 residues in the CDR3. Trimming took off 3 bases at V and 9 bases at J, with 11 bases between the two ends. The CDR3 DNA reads TGTGCCAGCAGCTTCGGGGTGGGTAAAGCTTTCTTT. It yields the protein CASSFGVGKAFF.

The CDR3, as DNA: TGCGCCAGCAGCTTGGCCGGGGGACTAGCGGCTTCCTACAATGAGCAGTTCTTC. Amino acid sequence: CASSLAGGLAASYNEQFF. The V call is TRBV5-1, the J call TRBJ2-1; 11 bases fit TRBD2. The ends lost 0 bases at V and 1 base at J; junction bases unmatched: 6. CDR3 size: 18 residues. Per germline, CDR1 SGHRS and CDR2 YFSETQ.

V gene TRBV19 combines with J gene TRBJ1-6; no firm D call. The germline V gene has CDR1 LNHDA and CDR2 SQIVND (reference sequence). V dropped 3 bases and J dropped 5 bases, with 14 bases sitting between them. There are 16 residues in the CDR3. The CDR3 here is CASSMERRFNNSPLHF. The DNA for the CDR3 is TGTGCCAGTAGTATGGAGCGCCGGTTTAATAATTCACCCCTCCACTTT.

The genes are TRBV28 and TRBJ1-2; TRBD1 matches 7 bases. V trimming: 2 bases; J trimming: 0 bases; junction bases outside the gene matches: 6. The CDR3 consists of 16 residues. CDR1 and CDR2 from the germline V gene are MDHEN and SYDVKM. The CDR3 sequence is CASSLPTDRANYGYTF. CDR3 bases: TGTGCCAGCAGTTTACCCACCGACAGGGCTAACTATGGCTACACCTTC.

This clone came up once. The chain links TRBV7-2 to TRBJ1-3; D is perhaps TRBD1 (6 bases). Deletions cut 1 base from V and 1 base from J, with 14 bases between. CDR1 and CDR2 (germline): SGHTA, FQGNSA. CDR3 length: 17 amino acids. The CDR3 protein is CASSLVKGGGSGNTIYF. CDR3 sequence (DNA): TGTGCCAGCAGCTTAGTCAAAGGGGGGGGATCTGGAAACACCATATATTTT.

The CDR3 DNA reads TGTGCCAGCAGCTTCGAGCCTGGAAACACCATATATTTT. Amino acid sequence: CASSFEPGNTIYF. The chain couples TRBV7-9 to TRBJ1-3; D gene uncertain. There are 13 residues in the CDR3. V was trimmed by 3 bases and J by 2 bases, leaving 5 bases between them. The V gene's germline CDR1 is SEHNR and CDR2 FQNEAQ (reference sequence).

The CDR3 bases are TGTGCCAGCAGCTCCCAGGGGGAATACTACGAGCAGTACTTC. Protein product: CASSSQGEYYEQYF. The gene calls are TRBV7-8 and TRBJ2-7; 7 nucleotides line up with TRBD1. CDR3 length: 14 residues. Germline CDR1 and CDR2: SGHVS and FQNEAQ. V shed 4 bases, J shed 3 bases, and the junction held 6 bases outside the gene matches.

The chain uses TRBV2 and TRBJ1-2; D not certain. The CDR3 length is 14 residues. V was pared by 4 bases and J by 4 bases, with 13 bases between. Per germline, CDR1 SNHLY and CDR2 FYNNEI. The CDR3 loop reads CASSVRYQVYGYTF. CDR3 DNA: TGTGCCAGCAGTGTCCGGTACCAGGTCTATGGCTACACCTTC.

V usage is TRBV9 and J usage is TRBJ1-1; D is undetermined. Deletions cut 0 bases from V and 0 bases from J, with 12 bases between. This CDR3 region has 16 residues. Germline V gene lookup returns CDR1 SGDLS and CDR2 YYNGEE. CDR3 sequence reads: CASSVGPFTMNTEAFF. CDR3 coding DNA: TGTGCCAGCAGCGTAGGCCCCTTTACTATGAACACTGAAGCTTTCTTT.

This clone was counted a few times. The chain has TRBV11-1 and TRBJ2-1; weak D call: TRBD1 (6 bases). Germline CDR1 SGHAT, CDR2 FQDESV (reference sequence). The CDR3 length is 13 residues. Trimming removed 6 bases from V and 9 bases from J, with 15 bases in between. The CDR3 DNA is TGTGCCAGCAGGGCAGGGGAGTTAAGTGAGCAGTTCTTC. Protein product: CASRAGELSEQFF.

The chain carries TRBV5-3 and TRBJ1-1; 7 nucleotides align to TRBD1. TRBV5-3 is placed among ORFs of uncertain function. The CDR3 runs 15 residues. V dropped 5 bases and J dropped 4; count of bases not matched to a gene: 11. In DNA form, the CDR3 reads TGTGCCAGAAGAGCAGAAAGGGGGCCGGTCACTGAAGCTTTCTTT. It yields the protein CARRAERGPVTEAFF.

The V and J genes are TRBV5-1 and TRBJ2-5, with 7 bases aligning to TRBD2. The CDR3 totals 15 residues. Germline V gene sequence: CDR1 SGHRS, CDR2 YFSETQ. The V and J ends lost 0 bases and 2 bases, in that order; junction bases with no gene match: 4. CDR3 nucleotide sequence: TGCGCCAGCAGCTTGGTGCGGGGGAGACAAGAGACCCAGTACTTC. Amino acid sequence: CASSLVRGRQETQYF.

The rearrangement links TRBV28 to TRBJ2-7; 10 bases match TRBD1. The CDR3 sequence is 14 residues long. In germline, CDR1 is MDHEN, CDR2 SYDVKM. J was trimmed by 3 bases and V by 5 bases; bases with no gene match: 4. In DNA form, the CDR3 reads TGTGCCAGCAGTCCTCGGACAGGGGGCTACGAGCAGTACTTC. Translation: CASSPRTGGYEQYF.

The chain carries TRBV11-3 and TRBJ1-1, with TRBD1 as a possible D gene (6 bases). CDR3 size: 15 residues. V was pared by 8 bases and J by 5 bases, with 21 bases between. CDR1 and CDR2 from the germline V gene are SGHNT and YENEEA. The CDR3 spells CASGPGGAGVTEAFF. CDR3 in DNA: TGTGCCAGCGGGCCGGGGGGAGCAGGGGTTACTGAAGCTTTCTTT. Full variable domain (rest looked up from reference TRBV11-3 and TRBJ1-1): EAGVVQSPRYKIIEKKQPVAFWCNPISGHNTLYWYLQNLGQGPELLIRYENEEAVDDSQLPKDRFSAERLKGVDSTLKIQPAELGDSAVYLCASGPGGAGVTEAFFGQGTRLTVV.

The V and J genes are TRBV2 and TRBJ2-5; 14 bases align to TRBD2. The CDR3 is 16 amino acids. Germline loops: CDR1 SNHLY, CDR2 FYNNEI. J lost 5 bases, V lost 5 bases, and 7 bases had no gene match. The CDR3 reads CASSYGLAGGLETQYF. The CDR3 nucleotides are TGTGCCAGCAGTTACGGACTAGCGGGGGGTTTGGAGACCCAGTACTTC.

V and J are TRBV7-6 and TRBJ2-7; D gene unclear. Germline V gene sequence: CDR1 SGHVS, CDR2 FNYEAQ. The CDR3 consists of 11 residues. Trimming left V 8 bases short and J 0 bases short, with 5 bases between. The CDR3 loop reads CASGSSYEQYF. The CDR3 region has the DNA TGTGCCAGCGGCAGCTCCTACGAGCAGTACTTC.

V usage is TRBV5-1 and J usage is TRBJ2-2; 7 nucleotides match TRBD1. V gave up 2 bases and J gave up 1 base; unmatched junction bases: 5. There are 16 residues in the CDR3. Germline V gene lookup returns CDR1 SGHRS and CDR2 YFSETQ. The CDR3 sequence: CASSLGTDGNTGELFF. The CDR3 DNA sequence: TGCGCCAGCAGCTTAGGGACAGATGGGAACACCGGGGAGCTGTTTTTT. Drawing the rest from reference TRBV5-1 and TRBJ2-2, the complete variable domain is KAGVTQTPRYLIKTRGQQVTLSCSPISGHRSVSWYQQTPGQGLQFLFEYFSETQRNKGNFPGRFSGRQFSNSRSEMNVSTLELGDSALYLCASSLGTDGNTGELFFGEGSRLTVL.

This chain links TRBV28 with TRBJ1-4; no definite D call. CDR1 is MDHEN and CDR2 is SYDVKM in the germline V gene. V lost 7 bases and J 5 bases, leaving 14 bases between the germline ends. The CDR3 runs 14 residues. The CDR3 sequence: CASNRRNGNEKLFF. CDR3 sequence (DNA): TGTGCCAGCAACCGACGGAACGGGAATGAAAAACTGTTTTTT.

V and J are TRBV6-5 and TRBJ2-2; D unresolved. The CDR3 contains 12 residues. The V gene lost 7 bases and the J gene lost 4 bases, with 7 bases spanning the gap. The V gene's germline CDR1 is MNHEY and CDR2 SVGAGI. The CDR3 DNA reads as TGTGCCAGCACCAGTTTCACCGGGGAGCTGTTTTTT. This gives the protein CASTSFTGELFF.

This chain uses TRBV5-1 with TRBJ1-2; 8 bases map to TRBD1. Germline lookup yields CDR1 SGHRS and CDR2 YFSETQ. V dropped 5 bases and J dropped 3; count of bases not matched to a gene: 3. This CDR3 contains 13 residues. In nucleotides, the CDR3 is TGCGCCAGCAGGGGACAGGATCACTATGGCTACACCTTC. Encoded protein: CASRGQDHYGYTF.

The CDR3, as DNA: TGTGCCAGCTCACCAACCAGGGAAGCAGATACGCAGTATTTT. Protein sequence: CASSPTREADTQYF. The chain uses TRBV18 and TRBJ2-3, with D possibly matching TRBD1 (5 bases). The CDR3 is 14 residues long. The V and J ends lost 2 bases and 4 bases respectively, with 10 bases between them. From germline, CDR1 is KGHSH and CDR2 LQKENI.

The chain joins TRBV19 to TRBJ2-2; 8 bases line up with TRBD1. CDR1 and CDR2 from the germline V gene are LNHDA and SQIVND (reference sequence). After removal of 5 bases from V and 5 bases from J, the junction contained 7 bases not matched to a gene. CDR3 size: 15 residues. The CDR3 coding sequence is TGTGCCAGTAGTGCGGACAGGGTAATTACCGGGGAGCTGTTTTTT. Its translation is CASSADRVITGELFF.

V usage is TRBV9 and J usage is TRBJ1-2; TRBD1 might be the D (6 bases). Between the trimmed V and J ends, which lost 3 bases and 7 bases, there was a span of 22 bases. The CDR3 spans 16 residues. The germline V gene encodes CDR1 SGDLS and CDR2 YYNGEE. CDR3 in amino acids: CASSANPLQGSGGYTF. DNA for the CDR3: TGTGCCAGCAGCGCCAACCCTTTACAGGGATCGGGTGGCTACACCTTC.

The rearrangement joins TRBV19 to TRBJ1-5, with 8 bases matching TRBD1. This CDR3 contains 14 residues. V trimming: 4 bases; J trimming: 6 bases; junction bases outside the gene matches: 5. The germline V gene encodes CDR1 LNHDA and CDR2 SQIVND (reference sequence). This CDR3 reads CASSTGGAFQPQHF. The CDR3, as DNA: TGTGCCAGTAGTACAGGGGGCGCCTTTCAGCCCCAGCATTTT.